The clone carrying this T cell receptor beta chain was recorded many times. The sample belongs to a study of T-cell reconstitution after alpha-beta-depleted transplantation in children. V lost 0 bases and J lost 2, with 14 bases in between. The CDR3 is 16 amino acids. CDR1 and CDR2 from the germline V gene are LGHNA and YNFKEQ. Construction of the TCRbeta library involved unique molecular identifiers. TCRdb ran MiXCR on the PCR reads and lists one entry per CDR3 protein. The sample includes about 300,000 distinct CDR3 sequences, roughly 9.1% of them seen just once. The V call is TRBV4-2, the J call TRBJ2-7, with D possibly being TRBD1 (6 bases). Here the sequenced sample was PBMCs, taken before TCRalphabeta/CD19-depleted stem cell transplant. The TCR was taken from a boy younger than two with acute myeloid leukemia, due to receive a stem cell transplant. CDR3 nucleotide sequence: TGTGCCAGCAGCCAAGATCCCAAAGGACAGACCTACGAGCAGTACTTC. It is translated as CASSQDPKGQTYEQYF.